The entry below describes one T cell receptor (beta chain). The antigen is unknown. TCRdb ran MiXCR on the reads and lists one entry per CDR3 protein. The table has approximately 470,000 distinct CDR3 sequences, roughly 46% seen once; the top ten hold 40% to 50%. These data are taken from a study of T cell repertoires in cytomegalovirus infection. The wider study: The authors relied on CMV epitopes, both recently identified HLA-C-restricted and well-studied HLA-B-restricted. It was the public TCR beta signatures that indicated both CMV infection and matching HLA type.

Whole-study findings and limits: Public TCR beta family frequency separated CMV-and-HLA carriers, including in an independent cohort. Within the response measured ex vivo, HLA-C-restricted CMV-specific TCR beta clonotypes were dominant.

From germline, CDR1 is MNHNS and CDR2 SASEGT. There are 10 residues in the CDR3. Trimming took 8 bases from V and 12 from J, leaving 10 bases between them. The chain has TRBV6-1 and TRBJ1-4; D remains ambiguous. This material consisted of cultured PBMCs, taken from culture after CMV antigen stimulation. This TCR was recovered from a human donor in good health (CMV status not recorded). Some clones in this sample may be carry-over from other donors' samples. The CDR3 protein is CASGGMELFF. In DNA form, the CDR3 reads TGTGCCAGCGGAGGGATGGAACTGTTTTTT.